Listed below are T cell receptor beta chains from one sample, sequenced in a study of cytomegalovirus exposure and HLA in healthy donors. Generated by immunoSEQ multiplex PCR, the TCRdb table keeps only in-frame clones and is missing some. The sample includes roughly 140,000 clones, roughly 80% of them seen just once. Sequenced sample: PBMCs. The receptors shown here come from a man in his forties or fifties in good health and CMV-seronegative. The CDR3 runs from the conserved cysteine through the conserved F or W. The D gene is left open where the match is weak. Clone size appears in some rows only: once, few, many, or a class for an expanded clone.

>-|-|TRBV25-1|TRBJ2-6
CASSEHTLRAGANVLTF
TGTGCCAGCAGTGAACACACCCTGAGGGCTGGGGCCAACGTCCTGACTTTC
>-|-|TRBV10-2|TRBJ1-1
CASIYAANTEAFF
TGCGCCAGCATATACGCGGCGAACACTGAAGCTTTCTTT
>once|TRBD1|TRBV12-5|TRBJ2-3
CASGGQGGTDTQYF
TGTGCTAGTGGTGGACAGGGGGGCACAGATACGCAGTATTTT
>-|TRBD1|TRBV7-2|TRBJ2-7
CASSLVPPGQGVSYEQYF
TGTGCCAGCAGCTTAGTACCCCCGGGACAGGGGGTTTCCTACGAGCAGTACTTC
>-|-|TRBV28|TRBJ1-2
CASSFPLGLNYGYTF
TGTGCCAGCAGTTTCCCCCTAGGACTTAACTATGGCTACACCTTC
>-|TRBD1|TRBV4-3|TRBJ1-1
CASSDRGWSTEAFF
TGCGCCAGCAGTGACAGGGGTTGGAGCACTGAAGCTTTCTTT
>-|-|TRBV2|TRBJ2-7
CASRETGFSYEQYF
TGTGCCAGCAGAGAAACAGGGTTTTCCTACGAGCAGTACTTC
>-|-|TRBV19|TRBJ1-1
CASMWEGGNTEAFF
TGTGCCAGTATGTGGGAAGGGGGTAACACTGAAGCTTTCTTT
>-|-|TRBV14|TRBJ2-7
CASSRYRFYEQYF
TGTGCCAGCAGCCGGTACAGGTTCTACGAGCAGTACTTC
>-|-|TRBV5-1|TRBJ1-4
CASSSSGRRDEKLFF
TGCGCCAGCAGCTCCTCCGGAAGGAGGGATGAAAAACTGTTTTTT
>few|TRBD2|TRBV7-2|TRBJ2-5
CASSLVLAGETQYF
TGTGCCAGCAGCTTAGTATTAGCGGGGGAGACCCAGTACTTC
>-|TRBD1|TRBV5-6|TRBJ2-6
CASSNRGGANVLTF
TGTGCCAGCAGCAACAGGGGAGGGGCCAACGTCCTGACTTTC
>-|-|TRBV4-3|TRBJ2-1
CASSQDWTQAVNEQFF
TGCGCCAGCAGCCAAGATTGGACCCAAGCGGTGAATGAGCAGTTCTTC
>-|TRBD2|TRBV5-1|TRBJ2-2
CASTDRGANTGELFF
TGCGCCAGCACAGACCGGGGGGCGAACACCGGGGAGCTGTTTTTT
>-|-|TRBV6-1|TRBJ2-1
CASSASQGPVNEQFF
TGTGCCAGCAGTGCCTCGCAGGGGCCTGTCAATGAGCAGTTCTTC
>-|TRBD1|TRBV29-1|TRBJ1-2
CSVDRGRVGYTF
TGCAGCGTTGACAGGGGGCGAGTTGGCTACACCTTC
>few|TRBD2|TRBV6-6|TRBJ2-5
CASRGLDQETQYF
TGTGCCAGCAGGGGACTAGACCAAGAGACCCAGTACTTC
>once|TRBD1|TRBV4-1|TRBJ1-1
CASSHRQGDTEAFF
TGCGCCAGCAGCCACAGACAGGGGGACACTGAAGCTTTCTTT
>once|-|TRBV30|TRBJ2-3
CAWSPADTQYF
TGTGCCTGGAGCCCAGCGGATACGCAGTATTTT
>-|-|TRBV5-1|TRBJ2-2
CASSPGIGRANTGELFF
TGCGCCAGCAGCCCCGGGATTGGGCGAGCGAACACCGGGGAGCTGTTTTTT